These 10 T cell receptor beta chains share one sample of origin, sequenced in a study of blood T cells in healthy people across ages. PCR was performed a second time for 7 to 11 cycles using a sample-barcoded 5' primer and a J-beta primer mix. TCRdb itself ran the 5' RACE reads through MiXCR, one entry per CDR3 protein. The sample has roughly 700,000 distinct CDR3 sequences, approximately 50% seen once. Sequences were obtained from blood. The source is a woman aged 60-75 years in good health.

This sequence joins TRBV7-2 and TRBJ2-4; TRBD1 matches at 9 bases. This CDR3 is built from 15 residues. V shed 5 bases and J 6 bases; nucleotides not matched to a gene: 8. The V gene's germline CDR1 is SGHTA and CDR2 FQGNSA. The CDR3 DNA follows: TGTGCCAGCAGCGAAACAGGGGGCATGGGAAACATTCAGTACTTC. Residues: CASSETGGMGNIQYF.

V gene TRBV7-8 combines with J gene TRBJ2-3; 7 nucleotides match TRBD2. CDR3 length: 16 residues. Germline assignment: CDR1 SGHVS and CDR2 FQNEAQ. After removal of 5 bases from V and 2 bases from J, the junction contained 10 bases not matched to a gene. Here the CDR3 reads CASSILAGALTDTQYF. DNA of the CDR3: TGTGCCAGCAGCATCCTGGCGGGAGCCCTCACAGATACGCAGTATTTT.

This clonotype was seen a handful of times. The chain couples TRBV9 to TRBJ2-7, with D possibly being TRBD2 (5 bases). Germline-derived CDR1 and CDR2 are SGDLS and YYNGEE. Trimming cost V 4 bases and J 1 base, with 12 bases left between them. This CDR3 region has 14 residues. CDR3 residues: CASSPRTFSYEQYF. In nucleotides, the CDR3 is TGTGCCAGCAGCCCCCGGACTTTTTCCTACGAGCAGTACTTC.

The chain joins TRBV5-1 to TRBJ1-1, with D maybe TRBD1 (6 bases). The CDR3 has 16 residues. V shed 0 bases and J shed 4 bases, with 16 bases lying between them. The germline V gene has CDR1 SGHRS and CDR2 YFSETQ. DNA of the CDR3: TGCGCCAGCAGCTTGGTGGGCGGGGGGCACGGCACTGAAGCTTTCTTT. Protein sequence: CASSLVGGGHGTEAFF.

This chain links TRBV7-2 with TRBJ2-7; D gene uncertain. Germline V gene lookup returns CDR1 SGHTA and CDR2 FQGNSA. CDR3 length: 15 residues. Trimming stripped 7 bases from V and 0 bases from J, with 16 bases between. The CDR3: CASTRERSTSYEQYF. In nucleotides, the CDR3 is TGTGCCAGCACCAGAGAACGTTCCACCTCCTACGAGCAGTACTTC.

This clonotype occurred a few times. This sequence joins TRBV4-2 and TRBJ2-3; D possibly corresponds to TRBD1 (6 bases). Deletions cut 4 bases from V and 4 bases from J, with 12 bases between. This CDR3 comprises 14 residues. Germline V CDR1 and CDR2: LGHNA, YNFKEQ. The CDR3 sequence is CASSRTQGADTQYF. CDR3 DNA sequence: TGTGCCAGCAGCCGCACACAGGGCGCAGATACGCAGTATTTT.

The chain recombines TRBV11-2 with TRBJ1-1; 10 bases line up with TRBD1. CDR1 SGHAT and CDR2 FQNNGV come from the germline V gene. V was clipped by 5 bases and J by 4 bases; unmatched bases: 10. This CDR3 is built from 16 residues. CDR3 in DNA: TGTGCCAGCAGCGCGACAGGGGGCGGGGGAGGCACTGAAGCTTTCTTT. This codes for CASSATGGGGGTEAFF.

The CDR3 DNA follows: TGCGCCAGCAGCCAACCTAGGGTTGGCAGACGCTATGGCTACACCTTC. It yields the protein CASSQPRVGRRYGYTF. V usage is TRBV4-1 and J usage is TRBJ1-2; D is unresolved. Germline V gives CDR1 MGHRA, CDR2 YSYEKL. V was cut by 2 bases and J by 4 bases, with 17 bases left in between. The CDR3 spans 16 residues.

The chain uses TRBV5-1 and TRBJ2-5, with D possibly being TRBD2 (5 bases). Trimming stripped 4 bases from V and 4 bases from J, with 11 bases between. This CDR3 spans 13 amino acids. Germline assignment: CDR1 SGHRS and CDR2 YFSETQ. CDR3 nucleotides: TGCGCCAGCAGCCGCGGTGAGGGAGAGACCCAGTACTTC. This sequence encodes CASSRGEGETQYF.

This clonotype was counted ten times or more. This sequence joins TRBV4-2 and TRBJ2-1; D is tentatively TRBD1 or TRBD2 (6 bases each). The closer fit of TRBJ2-7 to the DNA end suggests the J call may be wrong. The CDR3 length is 16 residues. The germline CDR1 and CDR2 sequences are LGHNA and YNFKEQ. CDR3 DNA: TGTGCCAGCAGCCAAGGGGGTGGGGGGCCCTACAATGAGCAGTACTTC. Translating it yields CASSQGGGGPYNEQYF.